The entry below gives a single TCR beta chain sequence along with its context. Its target is unknown. This entry is derived from a study of cytomegalovirus exposure and HLA in healthy donors. Turning to the study itself: The roughly 110 validation repertoires used the same platform as the approximately 670 first-cohort repertoires (as reported by a later analysis). Study-wide findings and caveats: A list of about 180 TCR beta chains associated with cytomegalovirus was given.

TCRdb's table, derived via immunoSEQ multiplex PCR, lists solely in-frame clones and lacks some. The data contain tens of thousands of clones, over 95% of them singletons. The sequenced sample consisted of PBMCs. The TCR was taken from a woman younger than 30 in good health and CMV-seropositive.

The DNA for the CDR3 is TGTGCCGCGGGACGGGACTTAGCCACAGATACGCAGTATTTT. This encodes CAAGRDLATDTQYF. The genes are TRBV7-2 and TRBJ2-3; tentatively, D is TRBD2 (6 bases). Germline CDR1 reads SGHTA; CDR2 reads FQGNSA. CDR3 length equals 14 residues. Trimming stripped 11 bases from V and 2 bases from J, with 17 bases between.